This entry is about one T cell receptor beta chain. Original handling: The authors estimated nucleated cell counts from reference gene primer amplification. TCRdb's table, derived via immunoSEQ multiplex PCR, lists solely in-frame clones and lacks some. The V and J calls and clone size were taken over from that table, and D and trimming were inferred from the DNA. This table holds some 150,000 clones, 70% to 90% found once. This entry comes from a study of blood T cell repertoires in COVID-19. Background on the study: Whether acute or convalescent, the COVID-19 samples came from the United States, Italy and Spain. Sample material is recorded as cDNA or gDNA derived from T cells, B-cell-depleted T cells, or PBMCs.

The clonotype originates from a human donor with acute or convalescent COVID-19. The donor label of this sample is uncertain. Sequenced input: peripheral blood.

The CDR3 reads CASSWANQGTGEGYTF. The DNA of the CDR3 is TGCGCCAGCAGCTGGGCAAACCAGGGGACAGGAGAGGGCTACACCTTC. The rearrangement joins TRBV5-1 to TRBJ1-2, with 8 bases identical to TRBD1. This CDR3 is built from 16 residues. Germline trimming cut 3 bases from V and 8 bases from J; bases unmatched to any gene: 15. In germline, CDR1 is SGHRS, CDR2 YFSETQ.